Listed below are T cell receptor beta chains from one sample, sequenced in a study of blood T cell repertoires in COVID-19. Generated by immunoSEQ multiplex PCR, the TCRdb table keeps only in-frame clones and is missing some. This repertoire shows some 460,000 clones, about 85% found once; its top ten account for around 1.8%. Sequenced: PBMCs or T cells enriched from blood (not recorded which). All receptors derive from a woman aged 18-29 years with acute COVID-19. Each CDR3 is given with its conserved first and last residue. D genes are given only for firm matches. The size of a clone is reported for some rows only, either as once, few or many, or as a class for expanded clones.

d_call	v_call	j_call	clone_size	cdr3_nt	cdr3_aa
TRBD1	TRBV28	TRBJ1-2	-	TGTGCCAGCAGCCCGGACAGGGGGCTTGGCTACACCTTC	CASSPDRGLGYTF
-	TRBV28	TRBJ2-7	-	TGTGCCAGCAGTTTTGCCGGGGGAGAAGTCTACGAGCAGTACTTC	CASSFAGGEVYEQYF
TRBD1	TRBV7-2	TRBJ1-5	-	TGTGCCAGCAGATTTACAGGGGGAAAGGATCAGCCCCAGCATTTT	CASRFTGGKDQPQHF
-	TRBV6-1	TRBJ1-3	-	TGTGCCAGCAGTGAATCCCACTCTGGAAACACCATATATTTT	CASSESHSGNTIYF
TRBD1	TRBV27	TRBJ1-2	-	TGTGCCAGTACAGGGGGAGGAGGCTATGGCTACACCTTC	CASTGGGGYGYTF
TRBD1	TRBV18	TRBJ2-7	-	TGTGCCAGCTCACCTTCTCATCCGGGACAGGGTCCCCCGTACGAGCAGTACTTC	CASSPSHPGQGPPYEQYF
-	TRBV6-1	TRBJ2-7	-	TGTGCCAGCAGTGAAGGGCAGGGTCCGGAGGAGCAGTACTTC	CASSEGQGPEEQYF
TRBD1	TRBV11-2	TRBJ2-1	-	TGTGCCAGCAGCCGGGACAGGGAAATCGATGAGCAGTTCTTC	CASSRDREIDEQFF
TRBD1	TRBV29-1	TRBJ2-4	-	TGCAGCGTCGCGGACAGGGGCTTCGGAAACATTCAGTACTTC	CSVADRGFGNIQYF
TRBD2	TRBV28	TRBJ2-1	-	TGTGCCAGCAGTTTATTGTCACTGAGCGGGAGACCGAATGAGCAGTTCTTC	CASSLLSLSGRPNEQFF
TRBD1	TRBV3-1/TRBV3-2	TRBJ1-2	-	TGTGCCAGCAGCCAAAGGGGACAGGTGGGCAGTGGGGGCAACTATGGCTACACCTTC	CASSQRGQVGSGGNYGYTF
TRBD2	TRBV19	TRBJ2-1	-	TGTGCCAGTAGTAGACTAGCGGGGGGGTCCTCCTACAATGAGCAGTTCTTC	CASSRLAGGSSYNEQFF
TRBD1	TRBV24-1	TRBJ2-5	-	TGTGCCACCAGTGACACGACAGGGGAAGAGACCCAGTACTTC	CATSDTTGEETQYF
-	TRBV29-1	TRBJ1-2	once	TGCAGCGTTGAAGCGGGGAATGGCTACACCTTC	CSVEAGNGYTF
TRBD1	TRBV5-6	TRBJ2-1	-	TGTGCCAGCAGCCCACCTCAGGGGGCTAAAGCGGTCTCCTACAATGAGCAGTTCTTC	CASSPPQGAKAVSYNEQFF
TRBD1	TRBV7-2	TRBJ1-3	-	TGTGCCAGCAGCTTGGGGACAGTTGGTGGAAACACCATATATTTT	CASSLGTVGGNTIYF
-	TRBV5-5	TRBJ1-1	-	TGTGCCAGCAGCTTGGCCGACAGCTTGAACACTGAAGCTTTCTTT	CASSLADSLNTEAFF
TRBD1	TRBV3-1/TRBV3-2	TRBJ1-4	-	TGTGCCAGCAGCCAAGGTTGGACAGGGACTTCAATCGAAAAACTGTTTTTT	CASSQGWTGTSIEKLFF
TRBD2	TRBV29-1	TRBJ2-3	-	TGCAGCGTTGTGGGTCTAGCGGGAGGGACAGATACGCAGTATTTT	CSVVGLAGGTDTQYF
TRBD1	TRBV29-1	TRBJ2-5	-	TGCAGCGTTCGACAGGGGGCCGGAGAGACCCAGTACTTC	CSVRQGAGETQYF
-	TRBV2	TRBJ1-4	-	TGTGCCAGCAGTGGGACAGCGAAGTTTGAAAAACTGTTTTTT	CASSGTAKFEKLFF
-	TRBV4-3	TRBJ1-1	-	TGCGCCAGCAGCCAAACTTACACTGAAGCTTTCTTT	CASSQTYTEAFF
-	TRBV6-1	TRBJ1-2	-	TGTGCCAGCAGTGAAGCCGCAGGGGAGGGGTATGGCTACACCTTC	CASSEAAGEGYGYTF
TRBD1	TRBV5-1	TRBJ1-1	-	TGCGCCAGCAGCTTGGGCTTACAGGGGGGTACTGAAGCTTTCTTT	CASSLGLQGGTEAFF
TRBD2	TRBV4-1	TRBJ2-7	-	TGCGCCAGCAGCCAAGATCGCAGCGGGAGTTACGAGCAGTACTTC	CASSQDRSGSYEQYF
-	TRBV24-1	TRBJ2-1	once	TGTGCCACCAGTGATGGTTTAATAGGGACTGGCTACAATGAGCAGTTCTTC	CATSDGLIGTGYNEQFF
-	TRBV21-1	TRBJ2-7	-	TGTGCCAGCGGACAAACTTTGGGACTAGCGACCAACTACGAGCAGTACTTC	CASGQTLGLATNYEQYF
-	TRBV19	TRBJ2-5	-	TGTGCCAGTACCCTTTGGGGCCAGACCCAGTACTTC	CASTLWGQTQYF
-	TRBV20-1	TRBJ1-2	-	TGCAGTGCCCCTAGAGAGGGTGGCTACACCTTC	CSAPREGGYTF
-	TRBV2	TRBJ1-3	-	TGTGCCAGCAGTGTCACGCGCGGAAACACCATATATTTT	CASSVTRGNTIYF
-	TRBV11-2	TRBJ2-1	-	TGTGCCAGCAGCTTAGCGGGGAGGAGGTATGAGCAGTTCTTC	CASSLAGRRYEQFF
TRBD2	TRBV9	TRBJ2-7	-	TGTGCCAGCAGCCCTTCGAGGCTAGCGGGCCCCTCCTACGAGCAGTACTTC	CASSPSRLAGPSYEQYF
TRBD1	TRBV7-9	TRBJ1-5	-	TGTGCCAGCAGCTTAGCAGGGGGGGACAGGTATCAGCCCCAGCATTTT	CASSLAGGDRYQPQHF
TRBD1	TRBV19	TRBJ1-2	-	TGTGCCAGTATACGGGCAGGGGGCATCGATGGCTACACCTTC	CASIRAGGIDGYTF
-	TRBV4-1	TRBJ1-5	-	TGCGCCAGCAGCCATATTGACGGAGGCAATCAGCCCCAGCATTTT	CASSHIDGGNQPQHF
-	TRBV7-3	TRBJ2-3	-	TGTGCCAGCAGACAGGGTAACAATTATCGCACAGATACGCAGTATTTT	CASRQGNNYRTDTQYF
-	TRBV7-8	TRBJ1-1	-	TGTGCCAGCAGCTCAAGGGGGTATGACACTGAAGCTTTCTTT	CASSSRGYDTEAFF
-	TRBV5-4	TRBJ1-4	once	TGTGCCAGCAGCTCTACTCCGGGAACAACTAATGAAAAACTGTTTTTT	CASSSTPGTTNEKLFF
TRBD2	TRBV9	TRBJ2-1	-	TGTGCCAGCGCTAGACTAGCGGGGACCAATGAGCAGTTCTTC	CASARLAGTNEQFF
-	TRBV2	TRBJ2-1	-	TGTGCCAGCAACACAGGGTTGAGTGAGCAGTTCTTC	CASNTGLSEQFF
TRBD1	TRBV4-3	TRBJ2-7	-	TGCGCCAGCAGCCAATCTTCGGGGACAGGGATCCACGAGCAGTACTTC	CASSQSSGTGIHEQYF
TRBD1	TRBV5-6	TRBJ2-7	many	TGTGCCAGCAGCTTGTTAGGCGACAGGGCCTGGGACGAGCAGTACTTC	CASSLLGDRAWDEQYF